These T cell receptor beta chains were read from a single sample in a study of shared clonotypes between healthy human individuals. Assay used: immunoSEQ multiplex PCR; TCRdb lists only in-frame clones, some missing. The sample has some 2,100,000 clones, about 92% seen once. What was sequenced was naive CD8+ T cells from PBMCs. The receptors derive from a man aged 18 to 35 in good health. Some clones in this sample may be carry-over from other donors' samples. CDR3s include the opening cysteine and the closing phenylalanine or tryptophan. Each record gives: V gene, CDR3 protein.

>TRBV9
CASSVAGGFGANVLTF
>TRBV27
CASSRTLAGGPSYNEQFF
>TRBV5-1
CASRMERPEIDTQYF
>TRBV5-1
CASSSDVGEQFF
>TRBV9
CASSARDRVVGGYTF
>TRBV2
CASTVAGGPSDTQYF
>TRBV5-1
CASSLGAAVGTYGYTF
>TRBV4-1
CASSQVLVAGELFF
>TRBV29-1
CSVERTGPYNEQFF
>TRBV6-1
CASTEGGGVYQPQHF
>TRBV30
CAWRGPFEQYF
>TRBV28
CASSFTSSNQPQHF
>TRBV6-1
CASSEGAGAFSGNTIYF
>TRBV7-9
CASSGPSGITYNEQFF
>TRBV2
CASIDRGWGNTIYF
>TRBV5-6
CASSLAGSLYEQYF